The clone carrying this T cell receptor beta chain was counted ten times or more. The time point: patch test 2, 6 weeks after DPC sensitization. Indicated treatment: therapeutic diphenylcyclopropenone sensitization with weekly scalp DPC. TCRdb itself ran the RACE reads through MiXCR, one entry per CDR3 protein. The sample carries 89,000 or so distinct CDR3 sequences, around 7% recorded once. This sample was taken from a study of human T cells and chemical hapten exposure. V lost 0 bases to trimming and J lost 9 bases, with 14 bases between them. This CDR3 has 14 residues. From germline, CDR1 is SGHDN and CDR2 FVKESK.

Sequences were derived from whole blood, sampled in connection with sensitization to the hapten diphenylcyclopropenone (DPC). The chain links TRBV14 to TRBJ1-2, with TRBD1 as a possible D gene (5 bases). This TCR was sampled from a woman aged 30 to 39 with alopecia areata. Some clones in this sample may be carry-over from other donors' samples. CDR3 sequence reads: CASSQDVGGASYTF. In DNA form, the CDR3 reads TGTGCCAGCAGCCAAGATGTTGGAGGGGCAAGCTACACCTTC.